The sequence of this T cell receptor (beta chain) was determined in a study of T-cell memory formation after mild COVID-19. Across the whole study: Largely, the TCR clusters proved donor specific.

Germline lookup yields CDR1 LNHDA and CDR2 SQIVND (reference sequence). The CDR3 loop spans 16 amino acids. Trimming removed 4 bases from V and 0 bases from J; junction bases left unmatched: 7. 5'RACE with constant-segment primers yielded barcoded, UMI-tagged TCR alpha and TCR beta cDNA libraries. MiXCR, run by TCRdb on the 5' RACE reads, gives a single entry per CDR3 protein. Of 550,000 to 650,000 distinct CDR3 sequences detected, 17% appear once; the ten largest clones hold roughly 8%. The study's findings and limits: Clones contracting over day 15 to 85 were CD4/CD8 balanced, with later expanders leaning CD4+. In pre-infection memory, a portion of responding clones appeared, which suggested that cross-reactive memory joined.

Worth noting for this clonotype: Its specificity is unknown.

The chain has TRBV19 and TRBJ1-2; 8 nucleotides match TRBD1. The TCR sequence derives from an adult woman who had mild COVID-19 (a few samples of this study predate the infection). Cell type and time point are not known. What was sequenced was PBMCs or a T cell subset sorted from them (not recorded which). CDR3 nucleotides: TGTGCCAGTAGTAACTCTCCGGGACAGGCTAACTATGGCTACACCTTC. Translated: CASSNSPGQANYGYTF.